This section outlines one TCR beta chain sequence together with its context. The antigen is not known. The CDR3 runs 13 residues. The trim removed 3 bases at V and 0 bases at J, leaving 1 base unmatched. The germline CDR1 and CDR2 sequences are GTSNPN and SVGIG (reference sequence). This entry comes from a study of PD-1 blockade in classical Hodgkin lymphoma. The wider study: Patients were infused with nivolumab 3 mg/kg every 2 weeks. Study observations and caveats: Relapsed/refractory patients reportedly had lower baseline diversity than newly diagnosed patients. With CD4+ cells, TCR diversity rose significantly by C4D1, but not with CD8+ cells. Complete responders had baseline diversity similar to newly diagnosed patients.

TCRdb's copy holds only in-frame clones and misses some; the assay was immunoSEQ multiplex PCR. Of tens of thousands of clones in the sample, 90% are singletons; the top ten hold under 3%. Specified time point: cycle 4 day 1 (C4D1), after five to seven weeks of nivolumab. Relapse after autologous stem cell transplantation occurred in every patient, and brentuximab vedotin exposure varied. This TCR derives from a human donor with classical Hodgkin lymphoma. The sample in question was peripheral blood mononuclear cells (PBMCs), obtained before the fourth cycle of nivolumab. This rearrangement joins TRBV30 to TRBJ2-7, with TRBD1 matching 8 bases. CDR3 in DNA: TGTGCCTGGAGAGGACAGGGCTCCTACGAGCAGTACTTC. This codes for CAWRGQGSYEQYF. The variable domain in full, with the rest retrieved from reference TRBV30 and TRBJ2-7, is SQTIHQWPATLVQPVGSPLSLECTVEGTSNPNLYWYRQAAGRGLQLLFYSVGIGQISSEVPQNLSASRPQDRQFILSSKKLLLSDSGFYLCAWRGQGSYEQYFGPGTRLTVT.